These 3 T cell receptor beta chains were sequenced from one sample in a study of cytomegalovirus exposure and HLA in healthy donors. Using immunoSEQ multiplex PCR, the repertoire was profiled, and TCRdb retains in-frame clones only, with some absent. Seen here are fewer than 250,000 clones, roughly 87% observed once, and the top ten hold approximately 2%. The source material was PBMCs. All receptors derive from a woman aged 18-29 years in good health and CMV-seropositive.

The chain is built from TRBV27 and TRBJ2-7; 7 bases fit TRBD2. The germline V gene encodes CDR1 MNHEY and CDR2 SMNVEV (reference sequence). V shed 6 bases and J 3 bases; nucleotides not matched to a gene: 5. This CDR3 is 13 amino acids long. In nucleotides, the CDR3 is TGTGCCAGCAGGCCCGGGGGGTTCTACGAGCAGTACTTC. Translated: CASRPGGFYEQYF.

V usage is TRBV27 and J usage is TRBJ1-1; the D gene is possibly TRBD1 (6 bases). Germline-derived CDR1 and CDR2 are MNHEY and SMNVEV (reference sequence). V lost 3 bases to trimming and J lost 1 base, with 9 bases between them. The CDR3 covers 14 residues. The CDR3 DNA follows: TGTGCCAGCAGTTTGGGGGCAGGGAACACTGAAGCTTTCTTT. As protein: CASSLGAGNTEAFF.

V is TRBV7-9 and J is TRBJ2-1; 11 nucleotides line up with TRBD1. The CDR3 runs 15 residues. Losses at the gene ends were 4 bases for V and 1 base for J; bases not matched to a gene: 0. Germline CDR1 and CDR2: SEHNR and FQNEAQ (reference sequence). The CDR3 DNA is TGTGCCAGCAGCTGGGACAGGGGGTCCTACAATGAGCAGTTCTTC. Residues: CASSWDRGSYNEQFF.